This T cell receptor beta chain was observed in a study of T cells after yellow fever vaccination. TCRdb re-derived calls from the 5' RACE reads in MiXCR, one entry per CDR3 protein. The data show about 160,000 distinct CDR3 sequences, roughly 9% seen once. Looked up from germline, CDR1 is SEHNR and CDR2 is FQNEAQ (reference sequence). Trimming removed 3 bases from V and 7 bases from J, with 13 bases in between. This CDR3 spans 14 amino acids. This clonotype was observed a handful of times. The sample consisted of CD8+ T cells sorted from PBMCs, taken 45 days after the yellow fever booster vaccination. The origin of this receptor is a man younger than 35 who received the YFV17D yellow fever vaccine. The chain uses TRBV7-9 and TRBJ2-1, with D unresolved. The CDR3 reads CASSFSTVSNEQFF. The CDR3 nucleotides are TGTGCCAGCAGCTTTTCGACGGTTTCGAATGAGCAGTTCTTC.